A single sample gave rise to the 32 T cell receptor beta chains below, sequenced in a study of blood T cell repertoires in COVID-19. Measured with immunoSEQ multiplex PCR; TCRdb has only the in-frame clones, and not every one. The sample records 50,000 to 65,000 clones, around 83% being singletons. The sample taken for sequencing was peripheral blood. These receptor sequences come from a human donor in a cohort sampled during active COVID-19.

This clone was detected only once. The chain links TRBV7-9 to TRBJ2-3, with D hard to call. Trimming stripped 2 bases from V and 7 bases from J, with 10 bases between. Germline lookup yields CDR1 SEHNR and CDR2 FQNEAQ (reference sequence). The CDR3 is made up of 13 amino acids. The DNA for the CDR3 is TGTGCCAGCAGCTTATTGGAGAGGAATACGCAGTATTTT. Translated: CASSLLERNTQYF.

This chain's CDR3 is CASSPGQGQSPLHF. The CDR3 nucleotides are TGTGCCAGCAGCCCTGGACAGGGCCAGTCACCCCTCCACTTT. This rearrangement joins TRBV11-2 to TRBJ1-6; 8 positions agree with TRBD1. The germline V gene encodes CDR1 SGHAT and CDR2 FQNNGV. V was pared by 5 bases and J by 10 bases, with 7 bases of the junction left unmatched. This CDR3 is built from 14 residues.

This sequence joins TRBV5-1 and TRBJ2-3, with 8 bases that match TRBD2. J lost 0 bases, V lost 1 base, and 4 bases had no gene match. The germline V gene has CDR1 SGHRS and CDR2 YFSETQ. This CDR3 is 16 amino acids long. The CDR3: CASSLNPSGSTDTQYF. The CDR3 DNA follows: TGCGCCAGCAGCTTGAACCCTAGCGGGAGCACAGATACGCAGTATTTT.

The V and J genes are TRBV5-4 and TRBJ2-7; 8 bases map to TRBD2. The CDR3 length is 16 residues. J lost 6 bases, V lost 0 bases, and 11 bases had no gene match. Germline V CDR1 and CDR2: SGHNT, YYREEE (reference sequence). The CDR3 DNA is TGTGCCAGCAGCTTGGCTCCCCGAGCGGGAGAAACCGAGCAGTACTTC. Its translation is CASSLAPRAGETEQYF.

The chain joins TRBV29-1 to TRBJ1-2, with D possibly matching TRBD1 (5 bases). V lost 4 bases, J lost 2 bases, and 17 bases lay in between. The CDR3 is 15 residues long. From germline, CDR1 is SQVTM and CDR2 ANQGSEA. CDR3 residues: CSVVGLPNLNYGYTF. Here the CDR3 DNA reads TGCAGCGTTGTGGGACTCCCGAACCTAAACTATGGCTACACCTTC.

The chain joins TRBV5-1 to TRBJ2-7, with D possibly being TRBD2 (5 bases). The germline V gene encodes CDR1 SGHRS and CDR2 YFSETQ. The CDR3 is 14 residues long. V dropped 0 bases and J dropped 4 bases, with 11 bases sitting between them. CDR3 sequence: CASSLGGSGYEQYF. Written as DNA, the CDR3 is TGCGCCAGCAGCTTGGGTGGGTCGGGGTACGAGCAGTACTTC.

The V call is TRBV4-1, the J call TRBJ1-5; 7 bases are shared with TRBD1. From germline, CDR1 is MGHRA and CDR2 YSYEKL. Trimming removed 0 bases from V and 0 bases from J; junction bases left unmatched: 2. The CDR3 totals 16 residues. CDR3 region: CASSQEQGNSNQPQHF. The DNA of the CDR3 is TGCGCCAGCAGCCAAGAACAGGGGAATAGCAATCAGCCCCAGCATTTT.

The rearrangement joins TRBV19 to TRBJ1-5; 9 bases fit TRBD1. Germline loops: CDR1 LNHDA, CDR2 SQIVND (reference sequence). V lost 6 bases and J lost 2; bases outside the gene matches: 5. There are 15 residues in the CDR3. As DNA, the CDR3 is TGTGCCAGTAGCGGGACAGGGATCGGCAATCAGCCCCAGCATTTT. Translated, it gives CASSGTGIGNQPQHF. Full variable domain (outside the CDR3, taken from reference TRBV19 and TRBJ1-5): DGGITQSPKYLFRKEGQNVTLSCEQNLNHDAMYWYRQDPGQGLRLIYYSQIVNDFQKGDIAEGYSVSREKKESFPLTVTSAQKNPTAFYLCASSGTGIGNQPQHFGDGTRLSIL.

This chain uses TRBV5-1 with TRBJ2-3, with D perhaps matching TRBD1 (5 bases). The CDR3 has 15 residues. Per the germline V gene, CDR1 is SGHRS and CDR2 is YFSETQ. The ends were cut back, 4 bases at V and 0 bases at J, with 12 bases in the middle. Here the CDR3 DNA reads TGCGCCAGCAGCCCAGACAGTTCTAGCACAGATACGCAGTATTTT. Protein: CASSPDSSSTDTQYF.

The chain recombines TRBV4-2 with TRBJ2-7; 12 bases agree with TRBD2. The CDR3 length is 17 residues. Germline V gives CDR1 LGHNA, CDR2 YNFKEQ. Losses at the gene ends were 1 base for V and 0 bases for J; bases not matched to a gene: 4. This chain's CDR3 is CASSQVASGGDSYEQYF. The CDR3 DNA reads TGTGCCAGCAGCCAAGTGGCTAGCGGGGGGGACTCCTACGAGCAGTACTTC.

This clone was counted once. The CDR3 loop reads CASSVFPFTDTQYF. CDR3 DNA: TGTGCCAGCAGCGTATTTCCCTTCACAGATACGCAGTATTTT. The V gene is TRBV9, the J gene TRBJ2-3; D remains unclear. Trimming stripped 1 base from V and 2 bases from J, with 8 bases between. The germline CDR1 and CDR2 sequences are SGDLS and YYNGEE. The CDR3 is 14 residues long. The full variable domain, completed using reference TRBV9 and TRBJ2-3, is DSGVTQTPKHLITATGQRVTLRCSPRSGDLSVYWYQQSLDQGLQFLIQYYNGEERAKGNILERFSAQQFPDLHSELNLSSLELGDSALYFCASSVFPFTDTQYFGPGTRLTVL.

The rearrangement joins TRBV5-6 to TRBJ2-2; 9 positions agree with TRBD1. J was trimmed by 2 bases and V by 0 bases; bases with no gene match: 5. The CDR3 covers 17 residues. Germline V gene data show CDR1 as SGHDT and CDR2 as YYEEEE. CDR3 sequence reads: CASSLGWDRANTGELFF. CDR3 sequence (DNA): TGTGCCAGCAGCTTGGGTTGGGACAGGGCCAACACCGGGGAGCTGTTTTTT.

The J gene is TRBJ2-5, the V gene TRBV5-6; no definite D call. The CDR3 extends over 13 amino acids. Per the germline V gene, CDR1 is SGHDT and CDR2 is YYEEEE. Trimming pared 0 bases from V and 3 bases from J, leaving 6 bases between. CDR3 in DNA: TGTGCCAGCAGCTTGGAACTGAAAGAGACCCAGTACTTC. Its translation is CASSLELKETQYF.

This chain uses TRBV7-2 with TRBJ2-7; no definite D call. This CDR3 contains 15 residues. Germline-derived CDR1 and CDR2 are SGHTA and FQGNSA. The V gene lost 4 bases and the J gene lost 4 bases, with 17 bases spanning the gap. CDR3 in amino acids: CASSSQIALVYEQYF. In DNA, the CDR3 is TGTGCCAGCAGCTCCCAAATAGCCCTTGTTTACGAGCAGTACTTC.

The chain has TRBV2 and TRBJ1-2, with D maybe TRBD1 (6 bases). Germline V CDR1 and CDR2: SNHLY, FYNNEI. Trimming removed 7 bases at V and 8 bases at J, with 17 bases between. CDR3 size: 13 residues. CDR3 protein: CASKTDGGQGYTF. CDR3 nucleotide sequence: TGTGCCAGCAAAACAGACGGGGGGCAAGGCTACACCTTC.

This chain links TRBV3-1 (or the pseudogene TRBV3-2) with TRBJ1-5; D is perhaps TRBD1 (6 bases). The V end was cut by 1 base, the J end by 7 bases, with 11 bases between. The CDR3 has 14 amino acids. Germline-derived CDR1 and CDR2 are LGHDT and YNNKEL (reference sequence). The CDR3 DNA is TGTGCCAGCAGCCAAGGGGGGGGCCGCCAGCCCCAGCATTTT. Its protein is CASSQGGGRQPQHF.

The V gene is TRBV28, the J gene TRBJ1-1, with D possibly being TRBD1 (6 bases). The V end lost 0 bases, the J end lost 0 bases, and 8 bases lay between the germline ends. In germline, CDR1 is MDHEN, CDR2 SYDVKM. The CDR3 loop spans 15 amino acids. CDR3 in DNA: TGTGCCAGCAGTTTATGGCAGGGGATGAACACTGAAGCTTTCTTT. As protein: CASSLWQGMNTEAFF. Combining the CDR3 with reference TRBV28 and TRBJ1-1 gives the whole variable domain DVKVTQSSRYLVKRTGEKVFLECVQDMDHENMFWYRQDPGLGLRLIYFSYDVKMKEKGDIPEGYSVSREKKERFSLILESASTNQTSMYLCASSLWQGMNTEAFFGQGTRLTVV.

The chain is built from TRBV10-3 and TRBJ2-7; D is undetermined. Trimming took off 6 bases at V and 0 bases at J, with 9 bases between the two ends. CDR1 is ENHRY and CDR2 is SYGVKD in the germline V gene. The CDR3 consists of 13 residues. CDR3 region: CAIRAESSYEQYF. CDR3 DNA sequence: TGTGCCATCAGGGCGGAAAGCTCCTACGAGCAGTACTTC.

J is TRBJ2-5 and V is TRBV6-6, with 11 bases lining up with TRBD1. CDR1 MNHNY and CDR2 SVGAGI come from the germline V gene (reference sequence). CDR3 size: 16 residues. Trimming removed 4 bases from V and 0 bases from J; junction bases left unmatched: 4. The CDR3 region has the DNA TGTGCCAGCAGTTCCATGGACAGGGGGCACCAAGAGACCCAGTACTTC. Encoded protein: CASSSMDRGHQETQYF.

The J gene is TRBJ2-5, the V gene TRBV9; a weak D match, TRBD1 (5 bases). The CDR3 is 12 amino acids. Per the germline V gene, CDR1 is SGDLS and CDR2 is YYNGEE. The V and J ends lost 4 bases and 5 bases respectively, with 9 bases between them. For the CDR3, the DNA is TGTGCCAGCAGCCCCCGACAGGAGACCCAGTACTTC. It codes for CASSPRQETQYF.

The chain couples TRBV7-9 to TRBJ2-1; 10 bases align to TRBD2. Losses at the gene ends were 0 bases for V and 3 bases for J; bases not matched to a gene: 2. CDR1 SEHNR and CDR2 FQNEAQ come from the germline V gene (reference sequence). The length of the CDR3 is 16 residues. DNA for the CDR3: TGTGCCAGCAGCTTAGCTGAGCGGGGGGGCTACAATGAGCAGTTCTTC. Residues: CASSLAERGGYNEQFF.

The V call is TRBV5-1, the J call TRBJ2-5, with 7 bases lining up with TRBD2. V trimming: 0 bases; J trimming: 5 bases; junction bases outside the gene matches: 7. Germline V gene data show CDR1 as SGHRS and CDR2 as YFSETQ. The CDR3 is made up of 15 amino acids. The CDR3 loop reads CASSLGRAGSETQYF. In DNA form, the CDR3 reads TGCGCCAGCAGCTTGGGTCGAGCGGGGTCGGAGACCCAGTACTTC.

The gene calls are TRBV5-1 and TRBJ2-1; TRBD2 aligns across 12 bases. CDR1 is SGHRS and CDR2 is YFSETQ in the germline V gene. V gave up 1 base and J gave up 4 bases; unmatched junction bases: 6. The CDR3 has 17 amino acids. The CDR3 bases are TGCGCCAGCAGCTTGTCGACTAGCGGGAGAATATACAATGAGCAGTTCTTC. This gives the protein CASSLSTSGRIYNEQFF.

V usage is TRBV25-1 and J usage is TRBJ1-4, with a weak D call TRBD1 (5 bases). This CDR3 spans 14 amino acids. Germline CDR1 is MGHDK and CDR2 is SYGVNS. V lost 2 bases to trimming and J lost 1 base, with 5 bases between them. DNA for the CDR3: TGTGCCAGCAGTGAACAGGGAACTAATGAAAAACTGTTTTTT. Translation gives CASSEQGTNEKLFF.

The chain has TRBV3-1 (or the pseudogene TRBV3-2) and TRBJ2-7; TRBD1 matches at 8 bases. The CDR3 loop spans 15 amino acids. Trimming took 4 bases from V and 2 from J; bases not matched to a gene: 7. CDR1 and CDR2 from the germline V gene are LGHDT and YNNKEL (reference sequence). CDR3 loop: CASSPRDRSPYEQYF. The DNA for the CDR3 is TGTGCCAGCAGCCCCCGGGACAGGTCGCCCTACGAGCAGTACTTC.

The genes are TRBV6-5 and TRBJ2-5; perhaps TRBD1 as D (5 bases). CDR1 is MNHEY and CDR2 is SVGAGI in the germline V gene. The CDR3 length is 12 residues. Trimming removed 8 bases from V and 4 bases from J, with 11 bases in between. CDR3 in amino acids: CASRQGPETQYF. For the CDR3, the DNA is TGTGCCAGCCGGCAGGGCCCAGAGACCCAGTACTTC.

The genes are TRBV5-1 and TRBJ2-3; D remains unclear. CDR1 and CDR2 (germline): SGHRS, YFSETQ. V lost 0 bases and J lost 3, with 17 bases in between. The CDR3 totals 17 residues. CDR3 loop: CASSLASAPLRTDTQYF. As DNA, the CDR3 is TGCGCCAGCAGCTTGGCCTCCGCCCCCTTGCGTACAGATACGCAGTATTTT.

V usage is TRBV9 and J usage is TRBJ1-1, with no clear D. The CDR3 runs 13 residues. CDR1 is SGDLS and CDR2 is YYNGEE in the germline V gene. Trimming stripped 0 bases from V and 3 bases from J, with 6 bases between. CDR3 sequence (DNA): TGTGCCAGCAGCGTAGGGGAGTACACTGAAGCTTTCTTT. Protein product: CASSVGEYTEAFF. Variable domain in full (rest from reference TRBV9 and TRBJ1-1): DSGVTQTPKHLITATGQRVTLRCSPRSGDLSVYWYQQSLDQGLQFLIQYYNGEERAKGNILERFSAQQFPDLHSELNLSSLELGDSALYFCASSVGEYTEAFFGQGTRLTVV.

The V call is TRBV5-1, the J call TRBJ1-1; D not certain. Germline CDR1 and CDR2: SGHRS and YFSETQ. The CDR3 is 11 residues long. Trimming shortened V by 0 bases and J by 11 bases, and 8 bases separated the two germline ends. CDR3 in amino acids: CASSLDSTAFF. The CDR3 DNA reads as TGCGCCAGCAGCTTGGACAGTACGGCTTTCTTT.

The CDR3 protein is CASSRRDGNSPLHF. CDR3 DNA sequence: TGTGCCAGCAGCAGGCGGGACGGGAATTCACCCCTCCACTTT. The chain links TRBV3-1 (or the pseudogene TRBV3-2) to TRBJ1-6, with a possible D match to TRBD1 (5 bases). The CDR3 extends over 14 amino acids. V lost 5 bases, J lost 7 bases, and 12 bases lay in between. Germline lookup yields CDR1 LGHDT and CDR2 YNNKEL (reference sequence).

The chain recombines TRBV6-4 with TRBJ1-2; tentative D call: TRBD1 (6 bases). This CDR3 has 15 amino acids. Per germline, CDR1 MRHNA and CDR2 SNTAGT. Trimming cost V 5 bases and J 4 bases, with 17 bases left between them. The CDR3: CASSPTLTGRYGYTF. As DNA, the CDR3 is TGTGCCAGCAGTCCAACGTTGACAGGTCGCTATGGCTACACCTTC.

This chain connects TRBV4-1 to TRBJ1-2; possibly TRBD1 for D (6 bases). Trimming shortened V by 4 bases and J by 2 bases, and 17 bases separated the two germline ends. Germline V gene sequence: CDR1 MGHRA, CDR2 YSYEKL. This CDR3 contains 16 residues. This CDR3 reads CASSRDGVGQNYGYTF. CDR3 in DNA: TGCGCCAGCAGCCGAGATGGCGTCGGACAGAACTATGGCTACACCTTC.